Below are 21 T cell receptor beta chains sequenced from a single sample in a study of blood T cell repertoires in COVID-19. This table comes from immunoSEQ multiplex PCR, and its TCRdb copy is limited to in-frame clones, with some not included. The sample has 150,000 to 200,000 clones, roughly four fifths seen once. The material sequenced was peripheral blood. These receptor sequences come from a woman in her seventies with COVID-19, enrolled during active disease.

The V gene is TRBV24-1, the J gene TRBJ2-3; D gene ambiguous. Per germline, CDR1 KGHDR and CDR2 SFDVKD. The germline V and J ends were trimmed by 6 bases and 3 bases, with 3 bases remaining between them. CDR3 length equals 11 residues. In DNA, the CDR3 is TGTGCCACCAGTCAGACAGATACGCAGTATTTT. This encodes CATSQTDTQYF.

This clone was seen a handful of times. The chain recombines TRBV28 with TRBJ1-2, with 7 bases aligning to TRBD1. The germline V gene has CDR1 MDHEN and CDR2 SYDVKM. CDR3 length: 15 residues. V shed 7 bases, J shed 0 bases, and the junction held 8 bases outside the gene matches. CDR3 residues: CASNPPGQPNYGYTF. The DNA for the CDR3 is TGTGCCAGCAATCCTCCGGGACAGCCTAACTATGGCTACACCTTC.

Only one count was recorded for this clone. The genes are TRBV7-2 and TRBJ2-2, with a weak D call TRBD1 (6 bases). The CDR3 extends over 13 amino acids. Trimming cost V 4 bases and J 7 bases, with 10 bases left between them. The germline V gene encodes CDR1 SGHTA and CDR2 FQGNSA. CDR3 in amino acids: CASSSRGIGELFF. In DNA, the CDR3 is TGTGCCAGCAGCTCAAGGGGGATCGGGGAGCTGTTTTTT.

V is TRBV30 and J is TRBJ1-5; 7 nucleotides match TRBD1. Germline lookup yields CDR1 GTSNPN and CDR2 SVGIG (reference sequence). After removal of 1 base from V and 0 bases from J, the junction contained 18 bases not matched to a gene. The CDR3 runs 20 residues. The CDR3 region is CAWSDWDRDSWIFSNQPQHF. CDR3 DNA: TGTGCCTGGAGTGACTGGGACCGGGACAGCTGGATCTTTAGCAATCAGCCCCAGCATTTT.

The gene calls are TRBV2 and TRBJ2-5; D is uncertain. This CDR3 is built from 10 residues. V lost 3 bases and J lost 8, with 4 bases in between. The germline V gene encodes CDR1 SNHLY and CDR2 FYNNEI. CDR3 DNA: TGTGCCAGCAGTGATCTCACCCAGTACTTC. This gives the protein CASSDLTQYF. Full variable domain (remainder filled in from reference TRBV2 and TRBJ2-5): EPEVTQTPSHQVTQMGQEVILRCVPISNHLYFYWYRQILGQKVEFLVSFYNNEISEKSEIFDDQFSVERPDGSNFTLKIRSTKLEDSAMYFCASSDLTQYFGPGTRLLVL.

The chain couples TRBV7-2 to TRBJ2-5; D possibly corresponds to TRBD1 (6 bases). Trimming left V 5 bases short and J 4 bases short, with 11 bases between. Germline assignment: CDR1 SGHTA and CDR2 FQGNSA. The CDR3 consists of 13 residues. CDR3 DNA: TGTGCCAGCAGCCGATCAGGGGTAGAGACCCAGTACTTC. This encodes CASSRSGVETQYF.

The V call is TRBV12-3 or TRBV12-4, the J call TRBJ2-7; 13 nucleotides line up with TRBD2. There are 13 residues in the CDR3. The V gene end was trimmed by 6 bases and the J gene end by 6 bases; junction bases not matched to a gene: 2. CDR3 coding DNA: TGTGCCAGCAGGCGACTAGCGGGGGGCGAGCAGTACTTC. As protein: CASRRLAGGEQYF.

This chain links TRBV6-2 or TRBV6-3 with TRBJ2-1; TRBD2 agrees at 15 bases. The CDR3 is 17 residues long. V lost 6 bases and J lost 8; bases outside the gene matches: 11. Germline-derived CDR1 and CDR2 are MNHEY and SVGEGT. This CDR3 reads CASSLGLAGGNGDEQFF. In nucleotides, the CDR3 is TGTGCCAGCAGCCTTGGACTAGCGGGAGGGAACGGCGATGAGCAGTTCTTC.

A few counts support this clone. The V call is TRBV10-3, the J call TRBJ1-5, with unresolved D. This CDR3 contains 13 residues. V was trimmed by 4 bases and J by 8 bases, leaving 12 bases between them. The V gene's germline CDR1 is ENHRY and CDR2 SYGVKD. Here the CDR3 reads CAISVTEAEPQHF. The DNA of the CDR3 is TGTGCCATCAGTGTCACGGAGGCCGAGCCCCAGCATTTT.

The chain uses TRBV19 and TRBJ2-1; TRBD1 might be the D (5 bases). The CDR3 extends over 13 amino acids. V lost 1 base and J 13 bases, leaving 14 bases between the germline ends. CDR1 and CDR2 from the germline V gene are LNHDA and SQIVND (reference sequence). CDR3 sequence reads: CASSIGRQSFQFF. The CDR3 region has the DNA TGTGCCAGTAGTATAGGGAGACAGTCATTCCAGTTCTTC.

The chain joins TRBV5-1 to TRBJ2-3; maybe TRBD2 (6 bases). Germline assignment: CDR1 SGHRS and CDR2 YFSETQ. V was shortened by 4 bases and J by 9 bases, with 21 bases between the two germline ends. The CDR3 totals 15 residues. The CDR3 sequence: CASSTDSGGVDTQYF. The CDR3 coding sequence is TGCGCCAGCAGCACCGATTCGGGCGGGGTGGACACGCAGTATTTT. The full variable domain, completed using reference TRBV5-1 and TRBJ2-3, is KAGVTQTPRYLIKTRGQQVTLSCSPISGHRSVSWYQQTPGQGLQFLFEYFSETQRNKGNFPGRFSGRQFSNSRSEMNVSTLELGDSALYLCASSTDSGGVDTQYFGPGTRLTVL.

The rearrangement uses TRBV2 and TRBJ2-1; tentatively, D is TRBD1 (6 bases). CDR3 size: 12 residues. Per the germline V gene, CDR1 is SNHLY and CDR2 is FYNNEI. The V gene lost 4 bases and the J gene lost 15 bases, with 16 bases spanning the gap. This CDR3 is CASSAETGPGFF. In DNA, the CDR3 is TGTGCCAGCAGTGCCGAAACAGGGCCAGGGTTCTTC.

The gene calls are TRBV27 and TRBJ2-4; a weak D match, TRBD1 (5 bases). CDR3 length: 15 residues. The V and J ends lost 2 bases and 6 bases respectively, with 14 bases between them. Per the germline V gene, CDR1 is MNHEY and CDR2 is SMNVEV (reference sequence). CDR3: CASSLGQGIRNIQYF. Written as DNA, the CDR3 is TGTGCCAGCAGTTTAGGCCAGGGTATCAGAAACATTCAGTACTTC.

This rearrangement joins TRBV20-1 to TRBJ1-5; the D gene is possibly TRBD1 (6 bases). Germline lookup yields CDR1 DFQATT and CDR2 SNEGSKA (reference sequence). There are 15 residues in the CDR3. The ends were cut back, 3 bases at V and 2 bases at J, with 14 bases in the middle. The CDR3 DNA is TGCAGTGCTAGTACAGGGAGCTTCGGCAATCAGCCCCAGCATTTT. It yields the protein CSASTGSFGNQPQHF.

This clone was found many times. J is TRBJ1-2 and V is TRBV29-1; the D is unclear. This CDR3 region has 12 residues. Germline V gives CDR1 SQVTM, CDR2 ANQGSEA. V was pared by 6 bases and J by 4 bases, with 12 bases between. In DNA form, the CDR3 reads TGCAGCGTGAGGGATATCTCCTATGGCTACACCTTC. This encodes CSVRDISYGYTF. The variable domain in full, completed from reference TRBV29-1 and TRBJ1-2, reads SAVISQKPSRDICQRGTSLTIQCQVDSQVTMMFWYRQQPGQSLTLIATANQGSEATYESGFVIDKFPISRPNLTFSTLTVSNMSPEDSSIYLCSVRDISYGYTFGSGTRLTVV.

This rearrangement joins TRBV7-8 to TRBJ2-7; TRBD1 matches 7 bases. J gave up 0 bases and V 1 base, and 6 bases lay outside the gene matches. The germline V gene has CDR1 SGHVS and CDR2 FQNEAQ. This CDR3 spans 16 amino acids. The CDR3 spells CASSLGGQGVSYEQYF. The DNA for the CDR3 is TGTGCCAGCAGCTTAGGGGGGCAGGGGGTCTCCTACGAGCAGTACTTC.

CDR3 nucleotide sequence: TGTGCCAGTAGTATAGTATCCAATGAGCAGTTCTTC. It encodes CASSIVSNEQFF. The chain employs TRBV19 and TRBJ2-1; D not certain. The CDR3 loop spans 12 amino acids. The germline V gene encodes CDR1 LNHDA and CDR2 SQIVND (reference sequence). Between the trimmed V and J ends, which lost 1 base and 6 bases, there was a span of 4 bases.

The chain uses TRBV28 and TRBJ2-7, with TRBD2 identical over 12 bases. Trimming cost V 3 bases and J 0 bases; bases outside gene matches: 6. From germline, CDR1 is MDHEN and CDR2 SYDVKM. This CDR3 comprises 17 residues. The CDR3 coding sequence is TGTGCCAGCAGTTTGGATACTAGCGGGGGGATCTCCTACGAGCAGTACTTC. Translating it yields CASSLDTSGGISYEQYF.

This sequence joins TRBV28 and TRBJ2-2; 12 bases fit TRBD2. Germline V CDR1 and CDR2: MDHEN, SYDVKM. CDR3 length equals 16 residues. V trimming: 6 bases; J trimming: 1 base; junction bases outside the gene matches: 3. The CDR3 nucleotides are TGTGCCAGCAGCCCTAGCGGGAGGGGGAACACCGGGGAGCTGTTTTTT. It specifies CASSPSGRGNTGELFF.

V gene TRBV7-8 combines with J gene TRBJ1-2, with a possible D match to TRBD1 (5 bases). Germline CDR1 SGHVS, CDR2 FQNEAQ. The CDR3 is made up of 14 amino acids. Trimming left V 4 bases short and J 5 bases short, with 14 bases between. DNA for the CDR3: TGTGCCAGCAGCTCAATGGAGGGGACTTATGGCTACACCTTC. Translated, it gives CASSSMEGTYGYTF. Looking up the rest from reference TRBV7-8 and TRBJ1-2 gives the full variable domain: GAGVSQSPRYKVAKRGQDVALRCDPISGHVSLFWYQQALGQGPEFLTYFQNEAQLDKSGLPSDRFFAERPEGSVSTLKIQRTQQEDSAVYLCASSSMEGTYGYTFGSGTRLTVV.

The gene calls are TRBV19 and TRBJ2-5; 11 nucleotides line up with TRBD1. Germline V lookup: CDR1 LNHDA, CDR2 SQIVND (reference sequence). Losses at the gene ends were 10 bases for V and 5 bases for J; bases not matched to a gene: 9. The CDR3 contains 14 residues. CDR3 bases: TGTGCCACGAGGACAGGGGGCGCGGGGGAGACCCAGTACTTC. Protein sequence: CATRTGGAGETQYF.